Here is one T cell receptor (beta chain) with its context. This CDR3 is built from 16 residues. V was shortened by 1 base and J by 8 bases, with 17 bases between the two germline ends. Germline V gives CDR1 SGHTA, CDR2 FQGNSA. Methods used by the authors: Quantification of nucleated cells was approximated via reference gene primer amplification. Clones were read by immunoSEQ multiplex PCR, and TCRdb kept only the in-frame ones, dropping some. The V and J calls and clone size were taken over from that table, and D and trimming were inferred from the DNA. This sample carries some 390,000 clones, approximately 90% of them seen once, and the ten largest clones take roughly 1.4%. Seattle participants joined during active infection and were tracked over time. This sample was included in a study of blood T cell repertoires in COVID-19. Study overall: In each case, the material was cDNA or gDNA derived from T cells, B-cell-depleted T cells, or PBMCs.

Sequencing used peripheral blood. The origin of this receptor is a woman aged 40-49 years with COVID-19, enrolled during active disease. This chain connects TRBV7-2 to TRBJ1-4; TRBD1 might be the D (6 bases). This CDR3 reads CASSLVLGAKREKLFF. In DNA form, the CDR3 reads TGTGCCAGCAGCTTAGTTTTGGGGGCGAAAAGGGAAAAACTGTTTTTT.